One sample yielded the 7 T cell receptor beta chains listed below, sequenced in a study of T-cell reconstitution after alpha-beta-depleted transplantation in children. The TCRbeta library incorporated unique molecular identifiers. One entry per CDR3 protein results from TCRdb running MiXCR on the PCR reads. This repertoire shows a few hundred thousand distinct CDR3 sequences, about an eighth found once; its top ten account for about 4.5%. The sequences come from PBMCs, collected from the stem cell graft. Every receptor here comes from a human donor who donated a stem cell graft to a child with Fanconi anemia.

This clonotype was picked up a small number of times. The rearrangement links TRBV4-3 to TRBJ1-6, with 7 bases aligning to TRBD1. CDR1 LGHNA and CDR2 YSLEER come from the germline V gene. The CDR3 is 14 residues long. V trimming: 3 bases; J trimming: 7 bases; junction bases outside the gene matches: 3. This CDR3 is CASSQTGSNSPLHF. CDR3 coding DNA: TGCGCCAGCAGCCAGACAGGGAGCAATTCACCCCTCCACTTT.

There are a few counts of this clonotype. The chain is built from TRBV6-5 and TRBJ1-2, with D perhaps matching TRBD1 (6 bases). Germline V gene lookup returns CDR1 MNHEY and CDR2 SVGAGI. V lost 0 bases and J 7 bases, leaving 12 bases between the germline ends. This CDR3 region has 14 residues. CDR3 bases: TGTGCCAGCAGTTACTCGTTAGGGACACTTGGCTACACCTTC. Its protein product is CASSYSLGTLGYTF.

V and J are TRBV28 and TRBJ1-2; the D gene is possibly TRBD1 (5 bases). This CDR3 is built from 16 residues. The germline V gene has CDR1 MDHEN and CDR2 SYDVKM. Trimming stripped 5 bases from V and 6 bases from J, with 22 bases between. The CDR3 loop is CASSPTGGFSGDGYTF. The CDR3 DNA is TGTGCCAGCAGTCCAACGGGGGGATTTAGCGGGGATGGCTACACCTTC.

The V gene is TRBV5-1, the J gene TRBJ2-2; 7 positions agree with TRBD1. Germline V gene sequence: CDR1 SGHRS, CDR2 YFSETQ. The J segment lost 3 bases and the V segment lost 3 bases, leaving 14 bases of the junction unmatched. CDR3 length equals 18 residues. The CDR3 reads CASSYLIHRQGDTGELFF. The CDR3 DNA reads TGCGCCAGCAGCTATCTTATCCACCGACAGGGCGACACCGGGGAGCTGTTTTTT.

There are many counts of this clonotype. CDR3 DNA: TGCAGCGTTGAGGGGACTCCACAATCCACAGATACGCAGTATTTT. It is translated as CSVEGTPQSTDTQYF. The chain couples TRBV29-1 to TRBJ2-3; the D gene is possibly TRBD2 (6 bases). Per germline, CDR1 SQVTM and CDR2 ANQGSEA. CDR3 size: 15 residues. The V end was cut by 3 bases, the J end by 2 bases, with 15 bases between.

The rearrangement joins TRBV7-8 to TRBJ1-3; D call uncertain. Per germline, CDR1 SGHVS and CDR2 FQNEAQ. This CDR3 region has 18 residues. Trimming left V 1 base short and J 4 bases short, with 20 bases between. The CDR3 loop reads CASSLEVNSPSTGNTIYF. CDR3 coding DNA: TGTGCCAGCAGCTTAGAGGTCAACAGCCCCTCAACCGGAAACACCATATATTTT.

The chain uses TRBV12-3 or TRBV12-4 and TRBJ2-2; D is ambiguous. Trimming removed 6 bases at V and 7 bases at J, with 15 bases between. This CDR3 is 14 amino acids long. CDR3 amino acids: CASSHGSKSGELFF. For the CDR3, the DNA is TGTGCCAGCAGCCACGGCAGCAAGAGCGGGGAGCTGTTTTTT.